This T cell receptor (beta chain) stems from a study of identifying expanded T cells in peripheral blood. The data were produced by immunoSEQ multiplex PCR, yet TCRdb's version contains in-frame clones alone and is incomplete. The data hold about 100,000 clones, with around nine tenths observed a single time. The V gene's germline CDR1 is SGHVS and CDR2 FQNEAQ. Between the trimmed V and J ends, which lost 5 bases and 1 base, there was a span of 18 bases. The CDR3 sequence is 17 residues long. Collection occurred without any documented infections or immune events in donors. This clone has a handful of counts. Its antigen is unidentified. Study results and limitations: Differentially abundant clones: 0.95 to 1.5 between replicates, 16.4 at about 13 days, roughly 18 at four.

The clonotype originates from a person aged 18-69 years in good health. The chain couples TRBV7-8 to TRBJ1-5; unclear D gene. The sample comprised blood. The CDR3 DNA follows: TGTGCCAGCAGCCATTCAGTTGTAGGATTGAGCAATCAGCCCCAGCATTTT. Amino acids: CASSHSVVGLSNQPQHF.